This T cell receptor beta chain was profiled in a study of blood T cell repertoires in COVID-19. About the study: There were acute and convalescent COVID-19 samples, and they came from the United States, Italy and Spain. The cDNA or gDNA used as material had been derived from T cells, B-cell-depleted T cells, or PBMCs.

Followed over time, Seattle patients had been enrolled while infection was active. Per the original data handling: Reference gene primers were amplified, and this amplification served to estimate nucleated cell counts. Repertoires were generated with immunoSEQ multiplex PCR, while TCRdb's copy carries only in-frame clones and drops some. The DNA was the basis for D and trimming; V, J and clone size are from that table. The repertoire holds about 150,000 clones, 79% seen once, with about 5% in the top ten. This CDR3 is built from 14 residues. Trimming took off 5 bases at V and 9 bases at J, with 20 bases between the two ends. Germline V gives CDR1 SGHTA, CDR2 FQGNSA.

This chain joins TRBV7-2 and TRBJ2-7; D possibly corresponds to TRBD2 (5 bases). This clonotype was sampled from a woman in her 70s with COVID-19, enrolled during active disease. Sample: peripheral blood. The chain's CDR3 is CASSGRGGLDRQYF. CDR3 nucleotide sequence: TGTGCCAGCAGCGGCCGGGGTGGCCTAGATAGGCAGTACTTC.